Below, 18 T cell receptor beta chains from the same sample are listed, as sequenced in a study of T cells after yellow fever vaccination. A single record per CDR3 protein comes from TCRdb applying MiXCR to the 5' RACE reads. The sample has 25,000 to 35,000 distinct CDR3 sequences, 6.3% seen once. The sequencing here drew on PBMCs, either bulk or a sorted T-cell subset (CD4+, CD8+, memory, or dextramer-sorted; not recorded which), taken on the day of the yellow fever booster vaccination. All receptors come from a young man who received the YFV17D yellow fever vaccine.

This clonotype was recorded many times. V and J are TRBV27 and TRBJ2-7; 9 bases align to TRBD2. Germline assignment: CDR1 MNHEY and CDR2 SMNVEV (reference sequence). V lost 3 bases and J lost 2; bases outside the gene matches: 5. The CDR3 loop spans 15 amino acids. This CDR3 is CASSFSAGGPYEQYF. The DNA for the CDR3 is TGTGCCAGCAGTTTTTCTGCGGGAGGGCCCTACGAGCAGTACTTC.

This clonotype was seen more than once but under ten times. V usage is TRBV29-1 and J usage is TRBJ2-3, with 7 bases identical to TRBD2. V shed 4 bases, J shed 2 bases, and the junction held 6 bases outside the gene matches. From germline, CDR1 is SQVTM and CDR2 ANQGSEA. The CDR3 sequence is 14 residues long. The CDR3 here is CSVATGGPTDTQYF. The CDR3 bases are TGCAGCGTTGCAACGGGAGGCCCCACAGATACGCAGTATTTT.

This clonotype was observed at least ten times. The chain joins TRBV12-3 or TRBV12-4 to TRBJ2-2, with TRBD2 matching over 9 bases. V was clipped by 3 bases and J by 5 bases; unmatched bases: 7. The CDR3 contains 16 residues. The DNA of the CDR3 is TGTGCCAGCAGTTTTGTAGCGGGAGCGGGAACCGGGGAGCTGTTTTTT. It translates to CASSFVAGAGTGELFF.

This clonotype showed up just a few times. This chain joins TRBV7-9 and TRBJ1-1; D is uncertain. Per the germline V gene, CDR1 is SEHNR and CDR2 is FQNEAQ (reference sequence). V shed 3 bases and J shed 6 bases, with 14 bases lying between them. There are 14 residues in the CDR3. CDR3 region: CASSFGAVQPEAFF. CDR3 in DNA: TGTGCCAGCAGCTTTGGAGCAGTCCAACCTGAAGCTTTCTTT. The full variable domain, its missing parts supplied by reference TRBV7-9 and TRBJ1-1, is DTGVSQNPRHKITKRGQNVTFRCDPISEHNRLYWYRQTLGQGPEFLTYFQNEAQLEKSRLLSDRFSAERPKGSFSTLEIQRTEQGDSAMYLCASSFGAVQPEAFFGQGTRLTVV.

This clonotype has ten or more counts. The chain uses TRBV11-2 and TRBJ2-3; TRBD1 might be the D (6 bases). The germline CDR1 and CDR2 sequences are SGHAT and FQNNGV. The CDR3 totals 16 residues. With 0 bases removed from V and 4 bases from J, the gap between germline ends came to 14 bases. The CDR3 bases are TGTGCCAGCAGCTTAGAGTGGGGGCTAATGGCAGATACGCAGTATTTT. Its translation is CASSLEWGLMADTQYF.

This clonotype was seen at least ten times. CDR3 protein: CSASGTGSTDTQYF. For the CDR3, the DNA is TGCAGTGCTTCCGGGACAGGTAGCACAGATACGCAGTATTTT. V and J are TRBV20-1 and TRBJ2-3; 8 nucleotides align to TRBD1. V lost 5 bases and J lost 0; bases outside the gene matches: 4. The germline V gene has CDR1 DFQATT and CDR2 SNEGSKA (reference sequence). CDR3 size: 14 residues.

This clonotype was recorded at least ten times. The chain has TRBV15 and TRBJ1-5, with TRBD1 matching over 7 bases. Germline CDR1 LNHNV, CDR2 YYDKDF (reference sequence). The CDR3 has 14 amino acids. Trimming took 9 bases from V and 5 from J; bases not matched to a gene: 10. The CDR3 coding sequence is TGTGCCACGACCGCCGACAGGGAATATCAGCCCCAGCATTTT. Protein sequence: CATTADREYQPQHF. Variable domain in full (rest from reference TRBV15 and TRBJ1-5): DAMVIQNPRYQVTQFGKPVTLSCSQTLNHNVMYWYQQKSSQAPKLLFHYYDKDFNNEADTPDNFQSRRPNTSFCFLDIRSPGLGDTAMYLCATTADREYQPQHFGDGTRLSIL.

This clonotype was seen ten or more times. This rearrangement joins TRBV29-1 to TRBJ1-2; the D gene is possibly TRBD1 (5 bases). This CDR3 is 11 amino acids long. V shed 4 bases and J shed 5 bases, with 8 bases lying between them. Germline CDR1 and CDR2: SQVTM and ANQGSEA. The CDR3 sequence: CSVGGEYGYTF. CDR3 sequence (DNA): TGCAGCGTTGGAGGGGAGTATGGCTACACCTTC. Using reference TRBV29-1 and TRBJ1-2 for the parts outside the CDR3, the full variable domain is SAVISQKPSRDICQRGTSLTIQCQVDSQVTMMFWYRQQPGQSLTLIATANQGSEATYESGFVIDKFPISRPNLTFSTLTVSNMSPEDSSIYLCSVGGEYGYTFGSGTRLTVV.

This clonotype was recorded a few times. This chain links TRBV20-1 with TRBJ2-1; a possible D gene is TRBD1 (6 bases). The CDR3 has 15 amino acids. With 6 bases removed from V and 0 bases from J, the gap between germline ends came to 15 bases. Germline V gene lookup returns CDR1 DFQATT and CDR2 SNEGSKA (reference sequence). The CDR3 here is CSASLGARSYNEQFF. The CDR3 DNA reads TGCAGTGCCAGCCTGGGGGCCCGCTCCTACAATGAGCAGTTCTTC.

This clonotype has at least ten counts. This chain joins TRBV6-1 and TRBJ1-1; the match to TRBD1 covers 8 bases. Germline V gene sequence: CDR1 MNHNS, CDR2 SASEGT. V dropped 6 bases and J dropped 2; count of bases not matched to a gene: 5. This CDR3 region has 14 residues. This CDR3 is CASRPGGSNTEAFF. CDR3 bases: TGTGCCAGCAGGCCAGGGGGCTCTAACACTGAAGCTTTCTTT.

This clonotype was counted a few times. The chain links TRBV5-1 to TRBJ2-1, with TRBD1 as a possible D gene (6 bases). Germline CDR1 reads SGHRS; CDR2 reads YFSETQ. V was clipped by 3 bases and J by 1 base, with 8 bases between them. The CDR3 has 14 amino acids. The CDR3 coding sequence is TGCGCCAGCAGCTGGGGGCGGTCCTACAATGAGCAGTTCTTC. It translates to CASSWGRSYNEQFF.

This chain joins TRBV14 and TRBJ2-2; 7 bases align to TRBD1. The trim removed 3 bases at V and 3 bases at J, leaving 7 bases unmatched. CDR1 is SGHDN, CDR2 FVKESK, per germline. CDR3 size: 16 residues. The CDR3 nucleotides read TGTGCCAGCAGCCAGTTTGCAGGGGGTTACACCGGGGAGCTGTTTTTT. It yields the protein CASSQFAGGYTGELFF. Complete variable domain (other parts from reference TRBV14 and TRBJ2-2): EAGVTQFPSHSVIEKGQTVTLRCDPISGHDNLYWYRRVMGKEIKFLLHFVKESKQDESGMPNNRFLAERTGGTYSTLKVQPAELEDSGVYFCASSQFAGGYTGELFFGEGSRLTVL.

This clonotype has only a few counts. The chain employs TRBV2 and TRBJ2-7; D may correspond to TRBD1 or TRBD2 (7 bases each). Germline CDR1 reads SNHLY; CDR2 reads FYNNEI. The CDR3 has 14 amino acids. V was shortened by 4 bases and J by 7 bases, with 17 bases between the two germline ends. The CDR3 nucleotides read TGTGCCAGCAGTGCCCAGGGGGGGGATGAGGAGCAGTACTTC. It yields the protein CASSAQGGDEEQYF.

This clonotype was found many times. V and J are TRBV20-1 and TRBJ2-3, with a tentative D call TRBD2 (7 bases). V was pared by 5 bases and J by 8 bases, with 17 bases between. Germline CDR1 reads DFQATT; CDR2 reads SNEGSKA (reference sequence). CDR3 size: 13 residues. CDR3 sequence (DNA): TGCAGTGCTGGCGGGAGAGCAGGGGTTACGCAGTATTTT. It codes for CSAGGRAGVTQYF.

V is TRBV3-1 and J is TRBJ2-1, with TRBD2 identical over 12 bases. Unmatched junction bases numbered 8, after V lost 7 bases and J lost 7 bases. The CDR3 contains 15 residues. Germline V CDR1 and CDR2: LGHDT, YNNKEL (reference sequence). The CDR3 sequence is CASTPRLAGENEQFF. The DNA for the CDR3 is TGTGCCAGCACCCCGAGACTAGCGGGAGAGAATGAGCAGTTCTTC.

This clonotype was detected many times. This chain connects TRBV9 to TRBJ2-7; D is undetermined. The germline V gene encodes CDR1 SGDLS and CDR2 YYNGEE. Trimming stripped 0 bases from V and 5 bases from J, with 12 bases between. The length of the CDR3 is 14 residues. The CDR3 DNA is TGTGCCAGCAGCGTAGATGGCAGAGATAACGAGCAGTACTTC. Protein sequence: CASSVDGRDNEQYF.

This clonotype was observed many times. The chain employs TRBV29-1 and TRBJ1-1; D uncertain. Per the germline V gene, CDR1 is SQVTM and CDR2 is ANQGSEA. This CDR3 has 10 amino acids. V lost 2 bases, J lost 11 bases, and 9 bases lay in between. The CDR3 spells CSVEWGAAFF. In nucleotides, the CDR3 is TGCAGCGTTGAATGGGGTGCGGCTTTCTTT.

The chain has TRBV20-1 and TRBJ1-5; 9 bases are shared with TRBD1. The V gene's germline CDR1 is DFQATT and CDR2 SNEGSKA (reference sequence). This CDR3 has 14 residues. J was trimmed by 10 bases and V by 4 bases; bases with no gene match: 11. The CDR3 reads CSAIRDRVPEPQHF. The CDR3 coding sequence is TGCAGTGCTATCCGGGACAGGGTCCCCGAACCCCAGCATTTT.